This T cell receptor beta chain appears in the sequencing data of a study of blood T cell repertoires in COVID-19. Study overall: COVID-19 samples, acute and convalescent, were from the United States, Italy and Spain. Nucleic acid was either cDNA or gDNA, and it came from T cells, B-cell-depleted T cells, or PBMCs.

Assay used: immunoSEQ multiplex PCR; TCRdb lists only in-frame clones, some missing. The sample has about 180,000 clones, roughly 80% seen once; the top ten hold 14%. Adults between roughly 18 and 90 years of age took part from 20 to 25 US areas. Specimen: PBMCs or T cells enriched from blood (not recorded which). The receptor's source is a man in his fifties or sixties who had been exposed to COVID-19.

The DNA of the CDR3 is TGTGCCAACACTAGCGGGAGCTTGGACGAGCAGTACTTC. This encodes CANTSGSLDEQYF. The chain joins TRBV21-1 to TRBJ2-7; the D call in the table, TRBD2, was not verified against the DNA. TRBV21-1 has pseudogene status. CDR3 length equals 13 residues.